The 26 T cell receptor beta chains below were found in one sample sequenced in a study of beta chain features in type 1 diabetes. As every portion of the isolated RNA was reverse transcribed, the sequencing read expressed TCRB transcripts. Sequenced by immunoSEQ multiplex PCR; TCRdb stores in-frame clones only, minus some. In the table there are 95,000 to 150,000 clones, around 17% of which are singletons. Antigen specificity for these receptors is unknown. General study points: Shorter TCRB CDR3s, moderately but significantly so, were found in Type 1 diabetes patients in all four CD4+ subsets.

The sample consisted of central memory CD4+ T cells from blood. The receptors come from a man aged 25-40 years with type 1 diabetes.

The chain combines TRBV7-2 with TRBJ1-6, with 7 bases lining up with TRBD1. This CDR3 comprises 12 residues. In germline, CDR1 is SGHTA, CDR2 FQGNSA. Trimming cost V 4 bases and J 15 bases; bases outside gene matches: 6. The CDR3 nucleotides are TGTGCCAGCAGCTCGACAGGGCCGCACCTCCACTTT. The encoded protein is CASSSTGPHLHF.

This clone appeared a few times. This sequence joins TRBV5-1 and TRBJ2-2; D is unclear. V lost 1 base, J lost 6 bases, and 13 bases lay in between. This CDR3 region has 15 residues. Germline CDR1 SGHRS, CDR2 YFSETQ. This CDR3 reads CASSLSYQGPGELFF. The CDR3 nucleotides read TGCGCCAGCAGCTTGTCTTATCAAGGGCCCGGGGAGCTGTTTTTT. The full variable domain, with the rest looked up from reference TRBV5-1 and TRBJ2-2, is KAGVTQTPRYLIKTRGQQVTLSCSPISGHRSVSWYQQTPGQGLQFLFEYFSETQRNKGNFPGRFSGRQFSNSRSEMNVSTLELGDSALYLCASSLSYQGPGELFFGEGSRLTVL.

This clone was picked up a small number of times. This chain connects TRBV7-9 to TRBJ2-7, with D possibly being TRBD1 or TRBD2 (5 bases each). Germline CDR1 reads SEHNR; CDR2 reads FQNEAQ (reference sequence). The CDR3 spans 15 residues. The V and J ends lost 7 bases and 7 bases respectively, with 23 bases between them. The CDR3 sequence is CASTSGRAGIVEQYF. The CDR3 coding sequence is TGTGCCAGCACCTCGGGACGGGCTGGCATAGTGGAGCAGTACTTC.

This clone was detected only a few times. The CDR3 region is CASSPNRGLRGEQYF. The DNA of the CDR3 is TGTGCCAGCAGTCCGAACAGGGGGCTACGGGGAGAGCAGTACTTC. This rearrangement joins TRBV25-1 to TRBJ2-7; TRBD1 matches 9 bases. Per the germline V gene, CDR1 is MGHDK and CDR2 is SYGVNS. J lost 7 bases, V lost 5 bases, and 12 bases had no gene match. The CDR3 is made up of 15 amino acids.

V gene TRBV20-1 combines with J gene TRBJ1-6; D not certain. This CDR3 has 11 residues. Looked up from germline, CDR1 is DFQATT and CDR2 is SNEGSKA (reference sequence). Trimming stripped 6 bases from V and 8 bases from J, with 8 bases between. The CDR3: CSAPQYSPLHF. The CDR3 DNA sequence: TGCAGTGCCCCCCAATATTCACCCCTCCACTTT.

The chain is built from TRBV4-2 and TRBJ2-1, with D perhaps TRBD2 (5 bases). V lost 4 bases to trimming and J lost 10 bases, with 17 bases between them. Germline lookup yields CDR1 LGHNA and CDR2 YNFKEQ. CDR3 length equals 14 residues. This CDR3 reads CASSRQDSTREQFF. CDR3 in DNA: TGTGCCAGCAGCCGCCAGGACTCTACACGGGAGCAGTTCTTC.

This clone turned up a few times. CDR3 sequence: CSAQDREKLFF. The DNA of the CDR3 is TGCAGCGCCCAAGACAGGGAAAAACTGTTTTTT. The J gene is TRBJ1-4, the V gene TRBV29-1; perhaps TRBD1 as D (6 bases). Looked up from germline, CDR1 is SQVTM and CDR2 is ANQGSEA. CDR3 length equals 11 residues. The V and J ends lost 7 bases and 8 bases respectively, with 11 bases between them.

This clone was observed a handful of times. The chain carries TRBV11-2 and TRBJ2-1; D unclear. CDR1 is SGHAT, CDR2 FQNNGV, per germline. Trimming stripped 1 base from V and 7 bases from J, with 8 bases between. The CDR3 sequence is 13 residues long. This CDR3 reads CASSLGEANEQFF. The CDR3 region has the DNA TGTGCCAGCAGCTTAGGAGAGGCAAATGAGCAGTTCTTC. Drawing the rest from reference TRBV11-2 and TRBJ2-1, the complete variable domain is EAGVAQSPRYKIIEKRQSVAFWCNPISGHATLYWYQQILGQGPKLLIQFQNNGVVDDSQLPKDRFSAERLKGVDSTLKIQPAKLEDSAVYLCASSLGEANEQFFGPGTRLTVL.

This clone came up a few times. This chain links TRBV6-1 with TRBJ1-1, with D uncertain. The CDR3 runs 12 residues. CDR1 and CDR2 from the germline V gene are MNHNS and SASEGT. The V end was cut by 7 bases, the J end by 1 base, with 7 bases between. CDR3 DNA: TGTGCCAGCACAAGGCAGAACACTGAAGCTTTCTTT. This gives the protein CASTRQNTEAFF.

This chain connects TRBV28 to TRBJ2-1, with 11 nucleotides matching TRBD2. The CDR3 length is 16 residues. V shed 5 bases and J 5 bases; nucleotides not matched to a gene: 8. Per germline, CDR1 MDHEN and CDR2 SYDVKM. CDR3 nucleotides: TGTGCCAGCAGTACCGCCGGGACTAGCGGCCACAATGAGCAGTTCTTC. Translated: CASSTAGTSGHNEQFF.

This clone was counted a few times. The chain recombines TRBV7-2 with TRBJ1-1, with TRBD1 as a possible D gene (5 bases). The V gene lost 5 bases and the J gene lost 4 bases, with 8 bases spanning the gap. Germline V gives CDR1 SGHTA, CDR2 FQGNSA. The CDR3 is 12 amino acids. The CDR3 DNA sequence: TGTGCCAGCAGCATTCAGGGCACTGAAGCTTTCTTT. Translated, it gives CASSIQGTEAFF.

The V gene is TRBV5-1, the J gene TRBJ2-3; D is perhaps TRBD1 (6 bases). Trimming left V 0 bases short and J 3 bases short, with 14 bases between. Germline lookup yields CDR1 SGHRS and CDR2 YFSETQ. The CDR3 is 16 residues long. The CDR3 loop reads CASSLAPQGLTDTQYF. CDR3 nucleotide sequence: TGCGCCAGCAGCTTGGCCCCCCAGGGGCTGACAGATACGCAGTATTTT. The full variable domain, with the rest looked up from reference TRBV5-1 and TRBJ2-3, is KAGVTQTPRYLIKTRGQQVTLSCSPISGHRSVSWYQQTPGQGLQFLFEYFSETQRNKGNFPGRFSGRQFSNSRSEMNVSTLELGDSALYLCASSLAPQGLTDTQYFGPGTRLTVL.

This chain connects TRBV28 to TRBJ1-5; 8 nucleotides match TRBD1. Losses at the gene ends were 3 bases for V and 2 bases for J; bases not matched to a gene: 0. This CDR3 contains 14 residues. Germline values: CDR1 MDHEN, CDR2 SYDVKM. This CDR3 is CASSLTGGNQPQHF. The CDR3 nucleotides read TGTGCCAGCAGTTTGACAGGGGGCAATCAGCCCCAGCATTTT.

The chain couples TRBV18 to TRBJ2-2; D is perhaps TRBD2 (5 bases). V dropped 0 bases and J dropped 5 bases, with 7 bases sitting between them. The CDR3 totals 14 residues. The germline V gene encodes CDR1 KGHSH and CDR2 LQKENI. CDR3 protein: CASSPPGETGELFF. The CDR3 nucleotides are TGTGCCAGCTCACCACCCGGGGAGACCGGGGAGCTGTTTTTT.

This clone was recorded a few times. The chain combines TRBV29-1 with TRBJ1-1; unclear D gene. CDR3 length: 15 residues. Trimming took 4 bases from V and 6 from J, leaving 21 bases between them. The germline V gene encodes CDR1 SQVTM and CDR2 ANQGSEA. CDR3 in DNA: TGCAGCGTTGTATCATTTTTGCGGGGTAATGCTGAAGCTTTCTTT. It codes for CSVVSFLRGNAEAFF.

This clone turned up a few times. The J gene is TRBJ1-3, the V gene TRBV7-2; TRBD1 matches at 8 bases. The CDR3 length is 15 residues. Germline V gene data show CDR1 as SGHTA and CDR2 as FQGNSA. Trimming took 5 bases from V and 4 from J; bases not matched to a gene: 7. The chain's CDR3 is CASSPRTGRGNTIYF. In DNA form, the CDR3 reads TGTGCCAGCAGCCCCCGGACAGGGCGGGGAAACACCATATATTTT.

This clone was recorded a few times. The V and J genes are TRBV29-1 and TRBJ2-3; 8 nucleotides align to TRBD2. The ends lost 2 bases at V and 1 base at J; junction bases unmatched: 2. The CDR3 runs to 14 residues. Germline-derived CDR1 and CDR2 are SQVTM and ANQGSEA. CDR3 sequence reads: CSVESSGGTDTQYF. CDR3 DNA: TGCAGCGTTGAAAGTAGCGGGGGCACAGATACGCAGTATTTT.

This clone showed up just a few times. The rearrangement links TRBV19 to TRBJ1-1, with TRBD1 matching over 7 bases. The CDR3 consists of 13 residues. V was clipped by 5 bases and J by 3 bases; unmatched bases: 3. The germline CDR1 and CDR2 sequences are LNHDA and SQIVND (reference sequence). CDR3 in DNA: TGTGCCAGTAGTGCCGACAGGGACACTGAAGCTTTCTTT. Residues: CASSADRDTEAFF.

This chain joins TRBV7-9 and TRBJ2-1; the D is unclear. With 5 bases removed from V and 12 bases from J, the gap between germline ends came to 11 bases. Germline V gene data show CDR1 as SEHNR and CDR2 as FQNEAQ (reference sequence). The CDR3 length is 11 residues. The CDR3 spells CASSTLRLQFF. CDR3 coding DNA: TGTGCCAGCAGCACCCTCCGTTTGCAGTTCTTC.

This clone was seen only a few times. The chain couples TRBV6-5 to TRBJ2-7; possible D gene TRBD1, 6 bases. The ends were cut back, 2 bases at V and 3 bases at J, with 11 bases in the middle. CDR1 MNHEY and CDR2 SVGAGI come from the germline V gene. CDR3 length: 14 residues. The CDR3 spells CASSYAQGHYEQYF. DNA of the CDR3: TGTGCCAGCAGTTACGCGCAGGGACACTACGAGCAGTACTTC.

This clone turned up a few times. The chain combines TRBV7-2 with TRBJ1-6, with TRBD1 as a possible D gene (6 bases). Deletions cut 3 bases from V and 7 bases from J, with 16 bases between. Germline lookup yields CDR1 SGHTA and CDR2 FQGNSA. The CDR3 is 16 amino acids. CDR3 sequence: CASSFAGGAGNSPLHF. The CDR3 DNA reads as TGTGCCAGCAGCTTTGCCGGGGGCGCCGGGAATTCACCCCTCCACTTT.

The gene calls are TRBV2 and TRBJ2-6; D gene uncertain. This CDR3 is built from 15 residues. Deletions cut 5 bases from V and 0 bases from J, with 8 bases between. Germline V gene sequence: CDR1 SNHLY, CDR2 FYNNEI. The CDR3 DNA follows: TGTGCCAGCAGTTCAGTGTACTCTGGGGCCAACGTCCTGACTTTC. Amino acids: CASSSVYSGANVLTF.

The rearrangement uses TRBV9 and TRBJ1-4; D might be TRBD1 (6 bases). CDR1 SGDLS and CDR2 YYNGEE come from the germline V gene. This CDR3 region has 16 residues. Trimming stripped 0 bases from V and 2 bases from J, with 11 bases between. The CDR3 coding sequence is TGTGCCAGCAGCGTAGTAGGTACAGGGACTAATGAAAAACTGTTTTTT. Translating it yields CASSVVGTGTNEKLFF.

The rearrangement links TRBV29-1 to TRBJ1-4, with a possible D match to TRBD1 (6 bases). The CDR3 length is 14 residues. Germline V lookup: CDR1 SQVTM, CDR2 ANQGSEA. V lost 1 base to trimming and J lost 5 bases, with 11 bases between them. CDR3 nucleotides: TGCAGCGTTGAAGGGGGCAGGGGAAATGAAAAACTGTTTTTT. This sequence encodes CSVEGGRGNEKLFF.

This clone has more than one count but fewer than ten. V gene TRBV28 combines with J gene TRBJ2-1, with TRBD1 matching over 9 bases. The CDR3 has 15 residues. Germline CDR1 reads MDHEN; CDR2 reads SYDVKM. V was clipped by 1 base and J by 7 bases; unmatched bases: 5. CDR3 in DNA: TGTGCCAGCAGTTTATCCGGGACAGGGTTTAATGAGCAGTTCTTC. It is translated as CASSLSGTGFNEQFF.

This clone was detected only a few times. The V and J genes are TRBV29-1 and TRBJ2-2, with D perhaps TRBD1 or TRBD2 (5 bases each). The CDR3 extends over 15 amino acids. V lost 5 bases to trimming and J lost 0 bases, with 13 bases between them. The germline V gene has CDR1 SQVTM and CDR2 ANQGSEA. The CDR3 DNA reads TGCAGCGTTTCCCTCCGGGGCCCGAACACCGGGGAGCTGTTTTTT. Translated: CSVSLRGPNTGELFF.